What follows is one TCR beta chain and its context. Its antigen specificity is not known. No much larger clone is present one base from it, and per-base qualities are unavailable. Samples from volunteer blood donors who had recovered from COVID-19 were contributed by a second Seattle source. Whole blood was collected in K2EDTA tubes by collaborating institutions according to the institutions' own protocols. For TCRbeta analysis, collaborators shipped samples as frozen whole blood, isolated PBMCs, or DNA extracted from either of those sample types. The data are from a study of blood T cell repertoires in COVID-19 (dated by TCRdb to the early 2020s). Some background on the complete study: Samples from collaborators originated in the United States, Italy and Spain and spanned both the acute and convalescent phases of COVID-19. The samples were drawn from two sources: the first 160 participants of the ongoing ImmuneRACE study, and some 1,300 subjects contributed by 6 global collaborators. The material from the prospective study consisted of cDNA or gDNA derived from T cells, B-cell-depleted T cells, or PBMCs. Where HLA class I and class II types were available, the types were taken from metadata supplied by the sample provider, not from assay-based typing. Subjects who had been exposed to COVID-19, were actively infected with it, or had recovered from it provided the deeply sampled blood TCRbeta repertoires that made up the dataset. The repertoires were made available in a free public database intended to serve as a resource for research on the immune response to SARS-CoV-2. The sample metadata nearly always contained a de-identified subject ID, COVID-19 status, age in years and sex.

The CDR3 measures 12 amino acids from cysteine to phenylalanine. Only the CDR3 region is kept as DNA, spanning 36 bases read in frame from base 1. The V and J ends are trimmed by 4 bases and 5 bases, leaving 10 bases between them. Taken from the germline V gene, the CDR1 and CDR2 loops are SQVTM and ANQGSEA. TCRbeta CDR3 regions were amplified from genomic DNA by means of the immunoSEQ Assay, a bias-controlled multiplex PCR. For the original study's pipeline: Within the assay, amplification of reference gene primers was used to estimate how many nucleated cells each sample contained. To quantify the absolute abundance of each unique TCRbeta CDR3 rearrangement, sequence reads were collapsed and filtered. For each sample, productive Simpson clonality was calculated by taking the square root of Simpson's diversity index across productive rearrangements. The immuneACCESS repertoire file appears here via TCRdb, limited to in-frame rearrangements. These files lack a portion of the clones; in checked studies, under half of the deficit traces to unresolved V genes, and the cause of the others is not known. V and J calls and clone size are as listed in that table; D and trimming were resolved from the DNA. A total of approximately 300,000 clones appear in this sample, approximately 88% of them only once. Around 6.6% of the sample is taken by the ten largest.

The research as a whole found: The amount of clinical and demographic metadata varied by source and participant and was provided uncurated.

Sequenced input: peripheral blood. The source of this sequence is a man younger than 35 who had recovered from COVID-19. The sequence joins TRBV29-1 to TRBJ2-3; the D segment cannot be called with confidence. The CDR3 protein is CSVARPGDTQYF. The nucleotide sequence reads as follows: TGCAGCGTTGCACGACCGGGAGATACGCAGTATTTT.